Listed below are T cell receptor beta chains from one sample, sequenced in a study of blood T cells in healthy people across ages. TCRdb processed the 5' RACE reads anew with MiXCR; each CDR3 protein has one entry. The sample holds just over 800,000 distinct CDR3 sequences, around 62% seen once. Source material: blood. The receptors shown here come from a man in his thirties or forties in good health. Both conserved end residues are part of each CDR3. The order of the fields is V gene, J gene, CDR3 protein.

TRBV5-1	TRBJ2-7	CASSIGQGKSEQYF
TRBV11-2	TRBJ1-4	CASRPLTNEKLFF
TRBV6-5	TRBJ1-6	CASSYGDDRNGSPLHF
TRBV5-1	TRBJ1-1	CASSLLRDRNTEAFF
TRBV18	TRBJ1-4	CASSPTLGDEKLFF
TRBV3-1	TRBJ2-1	CASSRERVAGGLIAIYNEQFF
TRBV14	TRBJ2-1	CASSQEVQGKEQFF
TRBV28	TRBJ2-1	CASSSQGAGYDEQFF
TRBV7-2	TRBJ1-5	CASSPGQGWQPQHF
TRBV20-1	TRBJ2-5	CSAAGTGTFRERYF
TRBV9	TRBJ2-3	CASSSGRASTDTQYF
TRBV20-1	TRBJ2-1	CSGKAGGPNEQFF
TRBV27	.	CASSLSGVTQYF
TRBV20-1	TRBJ2-5	CSASRDIGEQYF
TRBV6-5	.	CASSRGQVYEQYF
TRBV5-5	TRBJ2-5	CASNGGIIQETQYF
TRBV21-1	TRBJ2-6	CASSRGQGASGANVLTF
TRBV7-2	TRBJ2-6	CASSLGLNVLTF
TRBV7-2	TRBJ2-5	CASSLALAGGFNEQYF
TRBV7-6	TRBJ1-2	CASSLGGTPSYGYTF
TRBV20-1	TRBJ2-1	CSASSGLAASEQFF
TRBV12-3/TRBV12-4	TRBJ1-4	CASSVLNLEKLFF
TRBV2	TRBJ1-5	CASSESNQPQHF
TRBV21-1	TRBJ1-5	CATIRTWGLWNGVSNQPQHF
TRBV4-3	TRBJ1-6	CASSPSSAGDNSPLHF
TRBV20-1	TRBJ2-1	CSAEGLTTYNEQFF
TRBV5-1	TRBJ2-1	CASSFLIAAGNNEQFF
TRBV7-6	TRBJ2-7	CASSSPNSGGAEEQYF
TRBV9	.	CASSVKPVAYEQYF
TRBV7-9	TRBJ2-3	CASRSSEGSETDTQYF
TRBV6-2/TRBV6-3	TRBJ2-1	CATSVRDSLNEQFF
TRBV11-2	TRBJ1-1	CASIPSGAVGTEAFF
TRBV20-1	TRBJ2-5	CSAENMTQYF
TRBV12-3/TRBV12-4	.	CASSLSSLEQYF
TRBV27	TRBJ2-5	CASSLSHFVGGQETQYF
TRBV7-2	TRBJ2-7	CASSQTSGGWDEQYF
TRBV10-3	TRBJ2-7	CAISPDRIYEQYF
TRBV7-3	TRBJ2-1	CASNTLLAGAGEQFF
TRBV28	TRBJ1-2	CASSQGQASTNYGYTF
TRBV4-3	TRBJ1-4	CASSQDPQTVRVDGEKLFF
TRBV29-1	TRBJ2-3	CSVGLRAQDTQYF
TRBV20-1	TRBJ1-2	CSARITGFRGYTF
TRBV20-1	TRBJ2-3	CSATRGGQVTDTQYF
TRBV27	TRBJ1-2	CASSFGRQGDGYTF
TRBV29-1	TRBJ2-1	CSVGTSGSNEQFF
TRBV30	TRBJ2-5	CAWSVGQPWEQETQYF
TRBV10-3	TRBJ2-3	CAIRGGGSTDTQYF
TRBV27	TRBJ2-7	CASRNTYEQYF
TRBV7-3	TRBJ2-7	CASSLGPNSGESYEQYF
TRBV9	TRBJ2-5	CASSEAGRQETQYF
TRBV20-1	.	CSAKGGETGTLTYEQYF
TRBV7-2	.	CASSSGLAGVKTQYF
TRBV20-1	TRBJ2-1	CSAQLGASSYNEQFF
TRBV6-5	TRBJ1-6	CASSRPGVDSPLHF
TRBV4-3	TRBJ2-1	CASSQDWGRNYNEQFF